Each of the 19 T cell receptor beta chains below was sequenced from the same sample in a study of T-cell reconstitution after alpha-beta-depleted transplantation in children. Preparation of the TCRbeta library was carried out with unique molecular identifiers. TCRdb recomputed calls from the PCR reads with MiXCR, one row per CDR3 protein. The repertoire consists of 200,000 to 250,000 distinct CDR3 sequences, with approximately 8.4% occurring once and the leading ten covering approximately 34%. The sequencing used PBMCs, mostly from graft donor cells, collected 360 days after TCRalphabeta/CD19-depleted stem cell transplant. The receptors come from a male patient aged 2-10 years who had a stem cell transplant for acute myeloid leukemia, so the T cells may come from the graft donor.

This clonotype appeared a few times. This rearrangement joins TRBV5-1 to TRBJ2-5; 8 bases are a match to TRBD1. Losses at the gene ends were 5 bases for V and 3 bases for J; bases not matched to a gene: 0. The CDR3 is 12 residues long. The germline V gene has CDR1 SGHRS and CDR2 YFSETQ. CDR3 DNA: TGCGCCAGCAGGGGACAGGAAGAGACCCAGTACTTC. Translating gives CASRGQEETQYF. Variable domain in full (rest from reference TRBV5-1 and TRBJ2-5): KAGVTQTPRYLIKTRGQQVTLSCSPISGHRSVSWYQQTPGQGLQFLFEYFSETQRNKGNFPGRFSGRQFSNSRSEMNVSTLELGDSALYLCASRGQEETQYFGPGTRLLVL.

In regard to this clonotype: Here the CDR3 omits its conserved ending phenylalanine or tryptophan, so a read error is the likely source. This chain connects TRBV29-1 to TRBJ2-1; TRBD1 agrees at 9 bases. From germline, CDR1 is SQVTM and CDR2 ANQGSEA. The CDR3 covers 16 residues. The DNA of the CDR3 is TGCAGCGTTGAAGGTCCCCGGGACAGGGTCTACAGTGAGCAGTTCTCC. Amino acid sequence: CSVEGPRDRVYSEQFS.

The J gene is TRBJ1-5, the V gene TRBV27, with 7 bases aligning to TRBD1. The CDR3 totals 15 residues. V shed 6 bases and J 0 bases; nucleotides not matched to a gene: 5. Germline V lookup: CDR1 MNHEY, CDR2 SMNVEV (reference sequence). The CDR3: CASRTGTDSNQPQHF. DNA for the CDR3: TGTGCCAGCAGAACCGGGACAGATAGCAATCAGCCCCAGCATTTT.

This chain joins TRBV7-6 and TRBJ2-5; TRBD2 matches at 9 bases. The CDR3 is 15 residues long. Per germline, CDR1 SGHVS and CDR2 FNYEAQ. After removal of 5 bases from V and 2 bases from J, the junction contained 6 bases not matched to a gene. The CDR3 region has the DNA TGTGCCAGCAGCCATGGACTAGCGCAACAAGAGACCCAGTACTTC. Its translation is CASSHGLAQQETQYF.

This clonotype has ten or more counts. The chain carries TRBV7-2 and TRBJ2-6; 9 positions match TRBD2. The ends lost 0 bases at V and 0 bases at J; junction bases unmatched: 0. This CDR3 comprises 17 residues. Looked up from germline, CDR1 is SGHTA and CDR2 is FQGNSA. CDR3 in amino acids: CASSLASGSSGANVLTF. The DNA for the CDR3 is TGTGCCAGCAGCTTAGCTAGCGGGAGCTCTGGGGCCAACGTCCTGACTTTC.

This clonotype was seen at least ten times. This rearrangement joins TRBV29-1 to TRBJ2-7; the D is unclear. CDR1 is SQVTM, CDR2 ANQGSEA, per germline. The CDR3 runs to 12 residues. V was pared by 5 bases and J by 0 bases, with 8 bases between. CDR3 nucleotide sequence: TGCAGCGTTCAAGGCAACTCCTACGAGCAGTACTTC. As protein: CSVQGNSYEQYF.

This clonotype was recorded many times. This chain's CDR3 is CSASRALNEGKLFF. The CDR3 nucleotides are TGCAGTGCTAGTCGCGCGCTTAATGAAGGAAAACTGTTTTTT. The chain joins TRBV20-1 to TRBJ1-4; D not resolved. Trimming removed 3 bases at V and 10 bases at J, with 18 bases between. This CDR3 contains 14 residues. CDR1 and CDR2 from the germline V gene are DFQATT and SNEGSKA (reference sequence).

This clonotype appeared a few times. The CDR3 reads CSANRGGTGYNEQFF. The CDR3 DNA sequence: TGCAGTGCTAACCGCGGAGGGACAGGGTACAATGAGCAGTTCTTC. This rearrangement joins TRBV20-1 to TRBJ2-1; 9 bases fit TRBD1. Unmatched junction bases numbered 8, after V lost 4 bases and J lost 4 bases. Germline-derived CDR1 and CDR2 are DFQATT and SNEGSKA (reference sequence). The CDR3 consists of 15 residues.

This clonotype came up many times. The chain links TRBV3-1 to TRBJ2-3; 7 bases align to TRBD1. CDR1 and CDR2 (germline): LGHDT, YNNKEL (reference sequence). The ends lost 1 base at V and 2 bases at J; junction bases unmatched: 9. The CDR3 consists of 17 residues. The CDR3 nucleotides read TGTGCCAGCAGCCAAGCTAGGACAGGCACAATCACAGATACGCAGTATTTT. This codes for CASSQARTGTITDTQYF.

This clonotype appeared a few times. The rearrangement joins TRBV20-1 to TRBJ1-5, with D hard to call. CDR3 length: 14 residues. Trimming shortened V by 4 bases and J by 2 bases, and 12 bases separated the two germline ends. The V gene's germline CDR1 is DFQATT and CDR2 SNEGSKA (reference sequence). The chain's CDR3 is CSATEGGRNQPQHF. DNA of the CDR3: TGCAGTGCTACGGAGGGAGGGCGCAATCAGCCCCAGCATTTT.

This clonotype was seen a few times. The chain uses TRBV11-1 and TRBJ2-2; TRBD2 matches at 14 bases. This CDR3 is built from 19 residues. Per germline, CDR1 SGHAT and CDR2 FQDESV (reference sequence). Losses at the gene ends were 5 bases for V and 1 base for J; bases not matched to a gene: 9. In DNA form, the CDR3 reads TGTGCCAGCAGCCCCCAGGGACTAGCGGGGGAGGTGAACACCGGGGAGCTGTTTTTT. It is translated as CASSPQGLAGEVNTGELFF.

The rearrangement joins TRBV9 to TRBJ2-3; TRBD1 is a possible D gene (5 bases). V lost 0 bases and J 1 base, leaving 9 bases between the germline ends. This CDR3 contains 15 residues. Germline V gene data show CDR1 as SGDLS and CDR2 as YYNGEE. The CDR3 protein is CASSVELTGTDTQYF. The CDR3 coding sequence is TGTGCCAGCAGCGTAGAGTTGACAGGCACAGATACGCAGTATTTT.

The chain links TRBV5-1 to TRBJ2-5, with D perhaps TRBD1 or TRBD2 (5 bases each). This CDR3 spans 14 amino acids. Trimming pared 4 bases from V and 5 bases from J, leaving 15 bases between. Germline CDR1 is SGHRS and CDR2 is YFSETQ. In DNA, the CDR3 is TGCGCCAGCAGCCTGGGGACCGCACGCGAGACCCAGTACTTC. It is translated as CASSLGTARETQYF. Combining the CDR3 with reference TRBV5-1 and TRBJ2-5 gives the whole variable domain KAGVTQTPRYLIKTRGQQVTLSCSPISGHRSVSWYQQTPGQGLQFLFEYFSETQRNKGNFPGRFSGRQFSNSRSEMNVSTLELGDSALYLCASSLGTARETQYFGPGTRLLVL.

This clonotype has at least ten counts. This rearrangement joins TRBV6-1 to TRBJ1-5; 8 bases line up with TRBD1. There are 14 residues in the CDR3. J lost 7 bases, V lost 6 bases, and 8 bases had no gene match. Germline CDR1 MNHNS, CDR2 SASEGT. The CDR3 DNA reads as TGTGCCAGCAGCCAGGACAGGGAGGGCCAGCCCCAGCATTTT. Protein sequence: CASSQDREGQPQHF.

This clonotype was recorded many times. The CDR3 loop reads CSAPQDRATNYGYTF. In DNA, the CDR3 is TGCAGTGCTCCACAAGACAGGGCGACTAACTATGGCTACACCTTC. V usage is TRBV20-1 and J usage is TRBJ1-2; 7 bases agree with TRBD1. This CDR3 is built from 15 residues. Looked up from germline, CDR1 is DFQATT and CDR2 is SNEGSKA (reference sequence). V shed 5 bases and J 0 bases; nucleotides not matched to a gene: 9.

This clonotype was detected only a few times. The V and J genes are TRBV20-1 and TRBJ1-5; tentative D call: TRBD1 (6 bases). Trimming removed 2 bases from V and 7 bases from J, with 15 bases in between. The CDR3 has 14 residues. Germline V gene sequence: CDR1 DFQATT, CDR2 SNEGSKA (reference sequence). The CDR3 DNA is TGCAGTGCTAGAACGGACAGTCTCGGCCAGCCCCAGCATTTT. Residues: CSARTDSLGQPQHF.

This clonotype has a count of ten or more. The DNA of the CDR3 is TGCAGCGTTAAGCAGGACACAGATACGCAGTATTTT. Protein sequence: CSVKQDTDTQYF. V and J are TRBV29-1 and TRBJ2-3, with D unclear. Trimming left V 5 bases short and J 2 bases short, with 8 bases between. Germline CDR1 reads SQVTM; CDR2 reads ANQGSEA. The length of the CDR3 is 12 residues.

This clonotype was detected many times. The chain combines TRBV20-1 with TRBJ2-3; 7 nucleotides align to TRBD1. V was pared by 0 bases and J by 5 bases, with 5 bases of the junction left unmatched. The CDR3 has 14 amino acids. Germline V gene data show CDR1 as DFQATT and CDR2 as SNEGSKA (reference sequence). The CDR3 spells CSARDPTGRDTQYF. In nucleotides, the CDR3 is TGCAGTGCTAGAGACCCGACAGGGCGAGATACGCAGTATTTT.

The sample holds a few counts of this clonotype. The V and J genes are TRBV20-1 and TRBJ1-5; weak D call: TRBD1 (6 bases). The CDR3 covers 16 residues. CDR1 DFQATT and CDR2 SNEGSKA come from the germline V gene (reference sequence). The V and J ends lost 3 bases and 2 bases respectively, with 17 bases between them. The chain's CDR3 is CSARSQGSVGNQPQHF. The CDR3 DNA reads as TGCAGTGCTAGGTCACAGGGTTCCGTTGGCAATCAGCCCCAGCATTTT.